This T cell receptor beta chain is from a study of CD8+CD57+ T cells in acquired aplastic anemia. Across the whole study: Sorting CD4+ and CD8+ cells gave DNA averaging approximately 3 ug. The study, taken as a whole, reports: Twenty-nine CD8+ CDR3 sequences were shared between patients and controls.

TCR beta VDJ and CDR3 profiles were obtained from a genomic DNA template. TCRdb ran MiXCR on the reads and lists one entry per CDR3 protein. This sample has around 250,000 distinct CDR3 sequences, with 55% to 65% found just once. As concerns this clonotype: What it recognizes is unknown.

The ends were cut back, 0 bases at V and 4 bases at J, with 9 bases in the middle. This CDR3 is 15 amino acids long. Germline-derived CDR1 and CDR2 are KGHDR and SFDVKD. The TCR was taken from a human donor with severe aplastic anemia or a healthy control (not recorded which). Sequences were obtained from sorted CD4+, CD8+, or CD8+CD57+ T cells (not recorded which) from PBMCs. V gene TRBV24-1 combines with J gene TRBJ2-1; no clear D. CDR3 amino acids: CATSDLVGIYNEQFF. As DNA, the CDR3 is TGTGCCACCAGTGATTTGGTCGGAATTTACAATGAGCAGTTCTTC.